This T cell receptor (beta chain) was observed in a study of T cells after yellow fever vaccination. Findings of the study overall: Secondary responses were weaker yet peaked faster, day 5 versus 15.

The TCR cDNA carried a universal primer site and UMIs from 5'RACE template switching. TCRdb redid the calling of the 5' RACE reads with MiXCR, one entry per CDR3 protein. This table has 620,000 or so distinct CDR3 sequences, 9% to 15% appearing once. This clonotype was recorded a few times. Its antigen remains unknown. This CDR3 has 15 amino acids. From germline, CDR1 is DFQATT and CDR2 SNEGSKA (reference sequence). V was clipped by 1 base and J by 4 bases; unmatched bases: 9. This TCR was recovered from a man aged 25-45 years who received the YFV17D yellow fever vaccine. This chain connects TRBV20-1 to TRBJ2-7; 8 bases fit TRBD1. Material: PBMCs, obtained on the day of the yellow fever booster vaccination. CDR3 bases: TGCAGTGCTAGAGCCAGTCGGGACAGGATATACGAGCAGTACTTC. It is translated as CSARASRDRIYEQYF.